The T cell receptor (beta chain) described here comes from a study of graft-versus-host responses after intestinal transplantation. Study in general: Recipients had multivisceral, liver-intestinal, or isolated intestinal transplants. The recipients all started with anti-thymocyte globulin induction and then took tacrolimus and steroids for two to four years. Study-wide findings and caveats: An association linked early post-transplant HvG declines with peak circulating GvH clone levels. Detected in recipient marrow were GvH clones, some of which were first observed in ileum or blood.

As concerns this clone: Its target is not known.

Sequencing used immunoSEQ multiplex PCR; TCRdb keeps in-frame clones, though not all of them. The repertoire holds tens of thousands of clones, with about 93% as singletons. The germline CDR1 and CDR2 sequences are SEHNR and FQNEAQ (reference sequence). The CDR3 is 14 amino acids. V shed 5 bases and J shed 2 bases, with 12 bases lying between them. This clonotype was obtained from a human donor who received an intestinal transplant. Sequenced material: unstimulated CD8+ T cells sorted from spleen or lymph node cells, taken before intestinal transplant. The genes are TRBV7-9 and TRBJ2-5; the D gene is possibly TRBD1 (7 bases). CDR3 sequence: CASSKTGRQETQYF. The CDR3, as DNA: TGTGCCAGCAGCAAGACAGGGAGGCAAGAGACCCAGTACTTC.